The source of this T cell receptor beta chain is a study of a mutant IDH1 vaccine in newly diagnosed glioma. Study-level background: Treated patients, averaging around 40 years, were about 62% male and about 40% female.

CDR3 length equals 14 residues. From germline, CDR1 is SQVTM and CDR2 ANQGSEA. This clone has a handful of counts. The antigen is unknown. At one end the junction does not follow the germline gene, possibly because of a read error. Indicated time point: week 47, end of study. Alongside topical imiquimod, each dose of vaccine comprised 300 ug of mutant IDH1 20-mer peptide. The astrocytomas were IDH1-mutant, ATRX-negative, and WHO grade 3 or 4. Data came from immunoSEQ multiplex PCR; TCRdb stores just in-frame clones and leaves some out. The table has under 60,000 clones, over 60% seen once. The sample here was PBMCs, taken from a glioma patient whose treatment included an IDH1 peptide vaccine. The chain has TRBV29-1 and TRBJ1-1; maybe TRBD1 (5 bases). The clonotype was recovered from a woman aged 40 to 50 with glioma. Some clones in this sample may be carry-over from other donors' samples. The CDR3 nucleotides are TGCAGCGTGGAAGACCAGGGACCGTTCCGCCTAGCTTTCTTT. It translates to CSVEDQGPFRLAFF.